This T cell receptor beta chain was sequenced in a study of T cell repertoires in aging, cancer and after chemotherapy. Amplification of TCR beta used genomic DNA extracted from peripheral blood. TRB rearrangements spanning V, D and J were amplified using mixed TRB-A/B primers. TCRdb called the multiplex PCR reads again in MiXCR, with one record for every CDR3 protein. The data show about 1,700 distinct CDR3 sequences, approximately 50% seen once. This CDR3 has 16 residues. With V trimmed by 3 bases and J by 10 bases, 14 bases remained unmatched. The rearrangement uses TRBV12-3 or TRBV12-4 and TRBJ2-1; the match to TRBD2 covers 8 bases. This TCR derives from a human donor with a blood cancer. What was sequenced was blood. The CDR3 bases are TGTGCCAGCAGTTTCCTCAAGACCGGGAGGGCAGGCGAGCAGTTCTTC. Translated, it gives CASSFLKTGRAGEQFF.